This T cell receptor beta chain was recorded in a study of cytomegalovirus exposure and HLA in healthy donors. Losses at the gene ends were 0 bases for V and 8 bases for J; bases not matched to a gene: 7. The length of the CDR3 is 16 residues. Germline lookup yields CDR1 SGHTA and CDR2 FQGTGA. The PCR employed 60 Vbeta primers together with 13 Jbeta primers. The repertoire was sequenced with immunoSEQ multiplex PCR; TCRdb's copy has only in-frame clones and lacks some. The sample carries 85,000 to 130,000 clones, around three quarters recorded once. The receptor comes from a boy aged 5-17 years in good health and CMV-seronegative. The chain recombines TRBV7-3 with TRBJ2-1; 10 nucleotides match TRBD2. Sequences were obtained from PBMCs. CDR3 DNA: TGTGCCAGCAGCTTAACTACAGCGGGAGGGCCGGATGAGCAGTTCTTC. It encodes CASSLTTAGGPDEQFF.